The 14 T cell receptor beta chains below were found in one sample sequenced in a study of control samples from healthy donors and cancer patients. The table came from immunoSEQ multiplex PCR; TCRdb's copy has only in-frame clones and leaves some out. The table records 70,000 to 85,000 clones, 91% of them present only once. The sample taken for sequencing was blood. All receptors come from a man aged 45-60 years in good health.

This chain connects TRBV9 to TRBJ2-3; 7 bases are shared with TRBD1. Germline loops: CDR1 SGDLS, CDR2 YYNGEE. V lost 0 bases to trimming and J lost 2 bases; unmatched junction nucleotides: 6. The length of the CDR3 is 16 residues. Written as DNA, the CDR3 is TGTGCCAGCAGCGTAGTGGGGACAGCCTCCACAGATACGCAGTATTTT. This gives the protein CASSVVGTASTDTQYF.

This rearrangement joins TRBV7-2 to TRBJ1-4, with D unresolved. Trimming cost V 5 bases and J 12 bases, with 16 bases left between them. The length of the CDR3 is 13 residues. Germline V gene lookup returns CDR1 SGHTA and CDR2 FQGNSA. CDR3: CASSPGRGNELFF. DNA for the CDR3: TGTGCCAGCAGCCCCGGAAGAGGGAACGAACTGTTTTTT.

The chain employs TRBV19 and TRBJ2-1; 7 positions agree with TRBD1. The CDR3 runs 14 residues. Looked up from germline, CDR1 is LNHDA and CDR2 is SQIVND (reference sequence). V dropped 6 bases and J dropped 3; count of bases not matched to a gene: 5. The CDR3 region is CASRETGHYNEQFF. DNA of the CDR3: TGTGCCAGTAGAGAGACAGGGCACTACAATGAGCAGTTCTTC.

The V call is TRBV7-9, the J call TRBJ1-2, with D tentatively TRBD1 (5 bases). The V gene lost 3 bases and the J gene lost 2 bases, with 10 bases spanning the gap. Germline CDR1 and CDR2: SEHNR and FQNEAQ (reference sequence). The CDR3 runs to 14 residues. This CDR3 is CASSLSGPNYGYTF. CDR3 sequence (DNA): TGTGCCAGCAGCTTGTCGGGGCCAAACTATGGCTACACCTTC.

The rearrangement uses TRBV2 and TRBJ2-7, with 8 bases fitting TRBD1. V lost 5 bases and J lost 3; bases outside the gene matches: 3. This CDR3 contains 13 residues. Per the germline V gene, CDR1 is SNHLY and CDR2 is FYNNEI. The CDR3 loop is CASSRTGSYEQYF. The CDR3 DNA sequence: TGTGCCAGCAGTCGGACAGGGAGCTACGAGCAGTACTTC.

The V gene is TRBV7-9, the J gene TRBJ2-6; TRBD1 is a possible D gene (5 bases). V was cut by 4 bases and J by 0 bases, with 16 bases left in between. Germline V lookup: CDR1 SEHNR, CDR2 FQNEAQ (reference sequence). CDR3 length equals 18 residues. The CDR3 sequence is CASSSYRRPHSGANVLTF. Written as DNA, the CDR3 is TGTGCCAGCAGCTCCTACAGGCGTCCCCACTCTGGGGCCAACGTCCTGACTTTC.

The V and J genes are TRBV9 and TRBJ1-3; 7 nucleotides line up with TRBD1. V lost 1 base and J lost 4; bases outside the gene matches: 5. Germline V CDR1 and CDR2: SGDLS, YYNGEE. The CDR3 consists of 15 residues. CDR3: CASSVTGERGNTIYF. The CDR3 DNA sequence: TGTGCCAGCAGCGTAACAGGGGAAAGAGGAAACACCATATATTTT.

The chain is built from TRBV9 and TRBJ1-3; possibly TRBD1 for D (6 bases). CDR3 length equals 17 residues. V lost 0 bases and J 6 bases, leaving 19 bases between the germline ends. Germline V gives CDR1 SGDLS, CDR2 YYNGEE. CDR3: CASSVDVGASPLNTIYF. The CDR3 region has the DNA TGTGCCAGCAGCGTAGATGTGGGGGCGTCCCCCCTAAACACCATATATTTT.

This clone appeared a single time. The chain uses TRBV12-3 or TRBV12-4 and TRBJ1-5; D unresolved. Trimming took 3 bases from V and 8 from J, leaving 11 bases between them. This CDR3 spans 13 amino acids. The CDR3 is CASSFGTAEPQHF. DNA of the CDR3: TGTGCCAGCAGTTTTGGAACGGCTGAGCCCCAGCATTTT.

This clone showed up just once. The chain is built from TRBV19 and TRBJ1-1, with a weak D call TRBD1 (5 bases). CDR1 and CDR2 from the germline V gene are LNHDA and SQIVND (reference sequence). The germline V and J ends were trimmed by 6 bases and 3 bases, with 14 bases remaining between them. This CDR3 is 14 amino acids long. The CDR3 spells CASRWRGRDTEAFF. CDR3 coding DNA: TGTGCCAGTAGGTGGAGGGGTAGGGACACTGAAGCTTTCTTT.

V and J are TRBV2 and TRBJ1-1; D ambiguous. V gave up 5 bases and J gave up 0 bases, with 10 bases separating them. CDR1 and CDR2 from the germline V gene are SNHLY and FYNNEI. The CDR3 extends over 14 amino acids. The CDR3 nucleotides read TGTGCCAGCAGTTCATGGACGGTGAACACTGAAGCTTTCTTT. As protein: CASSSWTVNTEAFF.

This chain connects TRBV14 to TRBJ2-2, with 9 bases matching TRBD1. CDR1 and CDR2 from the germline V gene are SGHDN and FVKESK. V trimming: 4 bases; J trimming: 4 bases; junction bases outside the gene matches: 4. CDR3 length equals 15 residues. The CDR3 here is CASSPGTGSTGELFF. The DNA of the CDR3 is TGTGCCAGCAGCCCCGGGACAGGGTCCACCGGGGAGCTGTTTTTT.

The DNA for the CDR3 is TGCGCCAGCAGCACACAAATGAACACTGAAGCTTTCTTT. Amino acid sequence: CASSTQMNTEAFF. The chain joins TRBV5-1 to TRBJ1-1, with D uncertain. The CDR3 has 13 residues. Trimming stripped 4 bases from V and 0 bases from J, with 7 bases between. Germline V lookup: CDR1 SGHRS, CDR2 YFSETQ.

V gene TRBV27 combines with J gene TRBJ1-1; the D is unclear. This CDR3 is 14 amino acids long. Trimming took off 4 bases at V and 3 bases at J, with 12 bases between the two ends. CDR1 and CDR2 (germline): MNHEY, SMNVEV (reference sequence). The CDR3 region has the DNA TGTGCCAGCAGTTCCTCAGCCTTCGACACTGAAGCTTTCTTT. It specifies CASSSSAFDTEAFF.